Presented here are 20 T cell receptor beta chains from one specimen sequenced in a study of blood T cells in healthy people across ages. The second PCR ran roughly 6 to 11 cycles with a sample-barcoded 5' primer and J-beta primers. TCRdb re-called the 5' RACE reads through MiXCR, storing one row per CDR3 protein. Seen here are over 950,000 distinct CDR3 sequences, 51% observed once, and the top ten hold about a fifth. The sample comprised blood. The receptors derive from a woman aged 60 to 75 in good health.

In this sample, this clonotype turned up a few times. V is TRBV29-1 and J is TRBJ2-1; 9 nucleotides line up with TRBD2. The CDR3 runs 14 residues. Germline V gene lookup returns CDR1 SQVTM and CDR2 ANQGSEA. Germline trimming cut 6 bases from V and 7 bases from J; bases unmatched to any gene: 10. The CDR3 reads CSVSGGLAGNEQFF. CDR3 nucleotide sequence: TGCAGCGTCTCGGGGGGGCTAGCGGGGAATGAGCAGTTCTTC.

This clonotype was counted between two and nine times. This chain joins TRBV24-1 and TRBJ2-3; 7 nucleotides agree with TRBD2. V gave up 5 bases and J gave up 4 bases; unmatched junction bases: 5. The CDR3 runs to 14 residues. Germline V gene data show CDR1 as KGHDR and CDR2 as SFDVKD. The CDR3 bases are TGTGCCACCAGTGGACACCGGGGGGCAGATACGCAGTATTTT. Amino acids: CATSGHRGADTQYF.

This clonotype was detected only a few times. This chain connects TRBV3-1 to TRBJ2-1; 7 nucleotides align to TRBD2. This CDR3 spans 16 amino acids. V lost 1 base to trimming and J lost 3 bases; unmatched junction nucleotides: 6. CDR1 is LGHDT and CDR2 is YNNKEL in the germline V gene (reference sequence). CDR3 amino acids: CASSQGSSGHYNEQFF. The DNA of the CDR3 is TGTGCCAGCAGCCAAGGATCTAGCGGCCACTACAATGAGCAGTTCTTC.

The V gene is TRBV20-1, the J gene TRBJ2-7; D possibly uses TRBD1 or TRBD2 (5 bases each). Per the germline V gene, CDR1 is DFQATT and CDR2 is SNEGSKA (reference sequence). V gave up 1 base and J gave up 2 bases, with 9 bases separating them. This CDR3 is built from 13 residues. CDR3 in DNA: TGCAGTGCTAGAGGAGGGGATACCTACGAGCAGTACTTC. Amino acid sequence: CSARGGDTYEQYF.

This clonotype showed up just a few times. The CDR3 sequence is CASSVDANSYEQYF. The CDR3 DNA is TGTGCCAGCAGCGTAGACGCGAACTCCTACGAGCAGTACTTC. The rearrangement joins TRBV9 to TRBJ2-7; D not resolved. CDR3 length: 14 amino acids. Germline V gene data show CDR1 as SGDLS and CDR2 as YYNGEE. V was pared by 0 bases and J by 0 bases, with 7 bases between.

DNA for the CDR3: TGTGCCAGCAGCGAGACTAGCCGAGAGACCCAGTACTTC. As protein: CASSETSRETQYF. This chain uses TRBV12-3 or TRBV12-4 with TRBJ2-5, with 7 bases identical to TRBD2. After removal of 6 bases from V and 4 bases from J, the junction contained 5 bases not matched to a gene. The CDR3 runs to 13 residues.

A few counts support this clonotype. The genes are TRBV14 and TRBJ2-7; D call uncertain. Germline CDR1 reads SGHDN; CDR2 reads FVKESK. The CDR3 has 13 amino acids. V was cut by 1 base and J by 2 bases, with 6 bases left in between. As DNA, the CDR3 is TGTGCCAGCAGCCAAGTGGCCACCTACGAGCAGTACTTC. Amino acid sequence: CASSQVATYEQYF.

This chain connects TRBV4-3 to TRBJ2-7, with TRBD1 matching 9 bases. V dropped 4 bases and J dropped 7; count of bases not matched to a gene: 8. The CDR3 sequence is 14 residues long. CDR1 LGHNA and CDR2 YSLEER come from the germline V gene. CDR3 sequence reads: CASSLDRGTREQYF. The CDR3 bases are TGCGCCAGCAGCCTGGACAGGGGTACGAGGGAGCAGTACTTC.

V usage is TRBV5-1 and J usage is TRBJ2-1, with D unclear. The CDR3 sequence is 12 residues long. Germline-derived CDR1 and CDR2 are SGHRS and YFSETQ. Trimming stripped 2 bases from V and 8 bases from J, with 8 bases between. The DNA for the CDR3 is TGCGCCAGCAGCTTATGGGATGATGAGCAGTTCTTC. Translating gives CASSLWDDEQFF.

Regarding this clonotype: A much larger clone differs by one base, so this may be a read error. The rearrangement links TRBV7-9 to TRBJ2-5, with D possibly TRBD2 on 6 matching bases. V gave up 1 base and J gave up 11 bases, with 23 bases separating them. CDR1 and CDR2 (germline): SEHNR, FQNEAQ (reference sequence). The CDR3 has 16 amino acids. The CDR3 nucleotides are TGTGCCAGCAGCTTAGAGAAGCGGGCGGTCAACAATGAGCAGTACTTC. This encodes CASSLEKRAVNNEQYF.

This clonotype was picked up a small number of times. The chain uses TRBV21-1 and TRBJ1-4. TRBV21-1 is deemed a pseudogene. The CDR3 extends over 15 amino acids. In DNA, the CDR3 is TGTGCCAGCAGCAACCCGGGACTCGGGTTTGAAAAACTGTTTTTT. Translated, it gives CASSNPGLGFEKLFF.

This chain uses TRBV10-3 with TRBJ2-1, with TRBD2 identical over 11 bases. V was pared by 0 bases and J by 12 bases, with 19 bases of the junction left unmatched. The length of the CDR3 is 19 residues. Per the germline V gene, CDR1 is ENHRY and CDR2 is SYGVKD. CDR3 bases: TGTGCCATCAGTGAGTCAGTCCGGCTAGCGGGAGGTCCGAGTAACGGGCAGTTCTTC. Translation gives CAISESVRLAGGPSNGQFF.

The V and J genes are TRBV21-1 and TRBJ1-6. TRBV21-1 is tagged as a pseudogene. The CDR3 runs 17 residues. The CDR3 protein is CASSNKRFGDKSSPLHF. CDR3 DNA: TGTGCCAGCAGCAACAAAAGGTTCGGGGATAAGAGTTCACCCCTCCACTTT.

V usage is TRBV6-1 and J usage is TRBJ1-1, with 7 positions matching TRBD1. Germline V gene lookup returns CDR1 MNHNS and CDR2 SASEGT. V lost 6 bases and J lost 6; bases outside the gene matches: 1. This CDR3 is built from 11 residues. CDR3 nucleotide sequence: TGTGCCAGCAGAGACAGGGCTGAAGCTTTCTTT. It codes for CASRDRAEAFF.

About this clonotype: At one of its ends the junction is not consistent with the germline gene, which may arise from a read error. The chain is built from TRBV5-1 and TRBJ1-2; perhaps TRBD1 as D (5 bases). CDR1 SGHRS and CDR2 YFSETQ come from the germline V gene. There are 15 residues in the CDR3. CDR3 protein: CASSSDGTVNCGYTF. In DNA form, the CDR3 reads TGCGCCAGCAGCTCCGACGGGACGGTCAACTGTGGCTACACCTTC.

This clonotype appeared a few times. In nucleotides, the CDR3 is TGTGCCAGCAGCCAGCAACGCACAGATACGCAGTATTTT. The encoded protein is CASSQQRTDTQYF. The rearrangement links TRBV4-2 to TRBJ2-3; no clear D. Germline V CDR1 and CDR2: LGHNA, YNFKEQ. The ends were cut back, 3 bases at V and 1 base at J, with 5 bases in the middle. The CDR3 is 13 amino acids.

Only a few counts were recorded for this clonotype. The rearrangement joins TRBV7-9 to TRBJ2-5, with D tentatively TRBD1 (6 bases). The end of the DNA is better explained by TRBJ2-7, so the J call may be wrong. The CDR3 has 15 residues. Germline V gene sequence: CDR1 SEHNR, CDR2 FQNEAQ (reference sequence). The CDR3 DNA sequence: TGTGCCAGCAGCTTAACCCGACAGGCAAGCTACGAGCAGTACTTC. Encoded protein: CASSLTRQASYEQYF.

This clonotype was counted between two and nine times. At one boundary the junction diverges from the germline segment, which might be a read error. V and J are TRBV5-1 and TRBJ2-3; D tentatively reads TRBD1 or TRBD2 (6 bases each). Germline CDR1 and CDR2: SGHRS and YFSETQ. There are 13 residues in the CDR3. This CDR3 is CASSLGGLDTQYF. CDR3 bases: TGTGCCAGCAGCTTAGGGGGGTTGGATACGCAGTATTTT.

The genes are TRBV20-1 and TRBJ1-1; 8 bases match TRBD1. The CDR3 sequence is 15 residues long. CDR1 is DFQATT and CDR2 is SNEGSKA in the germline V gene (reference sequence). The V gene end was trimmed by 6 bases and the J gene end by 1 base; junction bases not matched to a gene: 10. As DNA, the CDR3 is TGCAGTGCCTTCGACAGGGGCGCGTCGAACACTGAAGCTTTCTTT. It translates to CSAFDRGASNTEAFF.

The chain links TRBV5-6 to TRBJ2-1; D gene ambiguous. The CDR3 has 15 amino acids. Trimming shortened V by 3 bases and J by 5 bases, and 15 bases separated the two germline ends. CDR1 SGHDT and CDR2 YYEEEE come from the germline V gene. The CDR3 region is CASSSRRLPHNEQFF. CDR3 coding DNA: TGTGCCAGCAGCTCCCGGCGGCTACCTCACAATGAGCAGTTCTTC.